This T cell receptor (beta chain) was identified in a study of T cell responses to AZD1222 COVID-19 vaccine. Study-level results: Donors were largely white British and mainly female; clonal diversity was possibly underestimated.

This clone has at least ten counts. The antigen remains undetermined. The CDR3 contains 15 residues. Measured with immunoSEQ multiplex PCR; TCRdb has only the in-frame clones, and not every one. The sample has under 150,000 clones, approximately 86% seen once. The clonotype comes from an adult in good health. V is TRBV21-1 and J is TRBJ2-1; TRBD1, the table's D call, lacks a check against the DNA. TRBV21-1 represents a pseudogene. The sample in question was peripheral blood, obtained on day 0 of AZD1222 vaccination. The CDR3 loop is CASSQTVVSYNEQFF. The CDR3 DNA follows: TGTGCCAGCAGCCAGACAGTTGTCTCCTACAATGAGCAGTTCTTC.